The clone carrying this T cell receptor beta chain showed up just once. In the source study's methods: How many nucleated cells were present was estimated from reference gene primer amplification. Measured with immunoSEQ multiplex PCR; TCRdb has only the in-frame clones, and not every one. That table supplies the V and J calls and clone size; D and trimming were determined from the DNA. The sample consists of tens of thousands of clones, 75% to 90% of them appearing once. The record originates from a study of blood T cell repertoires in COVID-19. Unmatched junction bases numbered 10, after V lost 6 bases and J lost 2 bases. The CDR3 loop spans 18 amino acids. In germline, CDR1 is SGHTA, CDR2 FQGNSA.

Material: peripheral blood. J is TRBJ2-1 and V is TRBV7-2, with TRBD2 matching over 13 bases. The clonotype was recovered from a woman aged 55-70 years with COVID-19, enrolled during active disease. The CDR3 sequence is CASRGAPGLAGTYNEQFF. Here the CDR3 DNA reads TGTGCCAGCAGAGGGGCGCCGGGACTAGCGGGAACCTACAATGAGCAGTTCTTC.